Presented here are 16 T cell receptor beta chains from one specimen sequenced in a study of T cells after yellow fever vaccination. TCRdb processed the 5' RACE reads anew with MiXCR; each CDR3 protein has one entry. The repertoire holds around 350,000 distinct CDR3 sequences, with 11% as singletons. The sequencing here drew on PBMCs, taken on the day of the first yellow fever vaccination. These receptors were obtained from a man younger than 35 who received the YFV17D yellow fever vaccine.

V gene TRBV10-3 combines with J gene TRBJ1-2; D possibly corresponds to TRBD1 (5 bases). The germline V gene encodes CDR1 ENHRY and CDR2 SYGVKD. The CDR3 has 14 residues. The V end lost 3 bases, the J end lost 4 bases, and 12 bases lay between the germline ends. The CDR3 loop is CAISERRGAYGYTF. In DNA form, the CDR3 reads TGTGCCATCAGTGAAAGAAGGGGCGCCTATGGCTACACCTTC.

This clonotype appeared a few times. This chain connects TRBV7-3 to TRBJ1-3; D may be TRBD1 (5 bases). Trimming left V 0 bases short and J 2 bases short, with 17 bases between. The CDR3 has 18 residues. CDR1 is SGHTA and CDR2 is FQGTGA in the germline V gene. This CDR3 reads CASSLTGYAGRPGNTIYF. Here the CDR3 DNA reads TGTGCCAGCAGCTTAACGGGTTACGCGGGACGCCCTGGAAACACCATATATTTT. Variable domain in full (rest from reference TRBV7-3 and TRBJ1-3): GAGVSQTPSNKVTEKGKYVELRCDPISGHTALYWYRQSLGQGPEFLIYFQGTGAADDSGLPNDRFFAVRPEGSVSTLKIQRTERGDSAVYLCASSLTGYAGRPGNTIYFGEGSWLTVV.

The DNA of the CDR3 is TGTGCCAGCACCCAGGGGGCTTACGGGGAGCTGTTTTTT. Translation: CASTQGAYGELFF. The gene calls are TRBV6-1 and TRBJ2-2, with TRBD1 matching over 8 bases. Unmatched junction bases numbered 5, after V lost 7 bases and J lost 7 bases. Per germline, CDR1 MNHNS and CDR2 SASEGT. This CDR3 comprises 13 residues.

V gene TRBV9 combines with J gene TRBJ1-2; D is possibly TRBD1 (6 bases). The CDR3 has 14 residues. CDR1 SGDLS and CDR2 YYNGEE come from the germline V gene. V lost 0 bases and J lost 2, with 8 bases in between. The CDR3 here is CASSVDDRNYGYTF. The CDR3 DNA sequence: TGTGCCAGCAGCGTAGACGACAGGAACTATGGCTACACCTTC. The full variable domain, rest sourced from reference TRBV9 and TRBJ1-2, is DSGVTQTPKHLITATGQRVTLRCSPRSGDLSVYWYQQSLDQGLQFLIQYYNGEERAKGNILERFSAQQFPDLHSELNLSSLELGDSALYFCASSVDDRNYGYTFGSGTRLTVV.

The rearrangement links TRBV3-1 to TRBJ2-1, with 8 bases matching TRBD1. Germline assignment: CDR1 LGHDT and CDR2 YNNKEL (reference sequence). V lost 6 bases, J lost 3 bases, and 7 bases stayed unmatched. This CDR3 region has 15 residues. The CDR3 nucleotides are TGTGCCAGCAGGACACAGGGGGGTATCTACAATGAGCAGTTCTTC. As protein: CASRTQGGIYNEQFF.

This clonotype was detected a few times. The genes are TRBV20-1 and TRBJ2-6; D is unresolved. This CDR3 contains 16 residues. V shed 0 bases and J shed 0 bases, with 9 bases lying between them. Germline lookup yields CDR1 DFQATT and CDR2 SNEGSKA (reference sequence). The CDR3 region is CSARDLANSGANVLTF. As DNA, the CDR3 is TGCAGTGCTAGAGATTTAGCTAACTCTGGGGCCAACGTCCTGACTTTC.

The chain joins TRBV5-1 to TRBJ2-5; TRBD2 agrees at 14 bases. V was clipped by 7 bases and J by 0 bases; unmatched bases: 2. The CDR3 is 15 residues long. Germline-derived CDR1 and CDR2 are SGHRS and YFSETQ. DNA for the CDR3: TGCGCCAGCCAGACTAGCGGGGGGGACCAAGAGACCCAGTACTTC. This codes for CASQTSGGDQETQYF.

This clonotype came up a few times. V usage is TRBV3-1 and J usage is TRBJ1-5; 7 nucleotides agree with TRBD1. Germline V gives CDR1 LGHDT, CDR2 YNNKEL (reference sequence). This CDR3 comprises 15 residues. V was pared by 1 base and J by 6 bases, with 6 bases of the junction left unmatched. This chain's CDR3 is CASSQGPTGIQPQHF. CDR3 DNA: TGTGCCAGCAGCCAAGGCCCGACAGGGATTCAGCCCCAGCATTTT.

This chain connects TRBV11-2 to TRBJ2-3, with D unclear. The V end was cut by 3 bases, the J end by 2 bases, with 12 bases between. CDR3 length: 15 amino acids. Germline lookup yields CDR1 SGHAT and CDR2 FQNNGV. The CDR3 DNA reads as TGTGCCAGCAGCTTGCTACTACCGTACACAGATACGCAGTATTTT. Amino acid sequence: CASSLLLPYTDTQYF.

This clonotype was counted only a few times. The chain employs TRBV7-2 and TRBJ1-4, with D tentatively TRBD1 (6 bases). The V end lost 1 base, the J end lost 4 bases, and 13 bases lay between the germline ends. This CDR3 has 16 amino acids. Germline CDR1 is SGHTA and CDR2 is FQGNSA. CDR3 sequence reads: CASSLEYGGLNEKLFF. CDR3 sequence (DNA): TGTGCCAGCAGCTTAGAATATGGGGGGCTTAATGAAAAACTGTTTTTT.

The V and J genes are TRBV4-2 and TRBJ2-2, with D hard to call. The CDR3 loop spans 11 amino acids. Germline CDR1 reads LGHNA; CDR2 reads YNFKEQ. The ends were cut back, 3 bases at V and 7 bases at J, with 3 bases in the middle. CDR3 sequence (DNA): TGTGCCAGCAGCCATGGCGGGGAGCTGTTTTTT. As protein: CASSHGGELFF.

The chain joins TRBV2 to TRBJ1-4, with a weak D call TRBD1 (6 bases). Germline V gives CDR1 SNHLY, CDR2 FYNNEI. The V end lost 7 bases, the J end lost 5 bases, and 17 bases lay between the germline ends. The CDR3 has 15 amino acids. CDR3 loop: CASKRSRTDNEKLFF. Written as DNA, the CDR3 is TGTGCCAGCAAGAGAAGTAGGACAGACAATGAAAAACTGTTTTTT.

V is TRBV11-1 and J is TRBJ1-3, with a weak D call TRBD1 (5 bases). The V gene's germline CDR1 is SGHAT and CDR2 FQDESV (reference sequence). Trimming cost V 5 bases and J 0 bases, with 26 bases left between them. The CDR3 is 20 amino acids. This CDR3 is CASSPTRRSGTTDSGNTIYF. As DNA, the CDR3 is TGTGCCAGCAGCCCCACTCGGCGATCCGGGACGACTGACTCTGGAAACACCATATATTTT.

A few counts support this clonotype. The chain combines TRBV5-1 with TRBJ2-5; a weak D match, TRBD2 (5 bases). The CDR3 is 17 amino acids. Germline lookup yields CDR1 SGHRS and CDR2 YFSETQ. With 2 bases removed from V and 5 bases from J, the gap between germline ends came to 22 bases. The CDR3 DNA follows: TGCGCCAGCAGCTTAGGTCGTGAGGGATCCGGGTCCGAGACCCAGTACTTC. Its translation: CASSLGREGSGSETQYF.

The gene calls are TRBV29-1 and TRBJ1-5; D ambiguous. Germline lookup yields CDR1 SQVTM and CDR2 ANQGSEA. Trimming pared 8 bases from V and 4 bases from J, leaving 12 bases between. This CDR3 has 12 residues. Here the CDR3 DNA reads TGCAGCACTCGGGCAGGAAATCAGCCCCAGCATTTT. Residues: CSTRAGNQPQHF. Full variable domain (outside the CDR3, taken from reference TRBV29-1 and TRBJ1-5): SAVISQKPSRDICQRGTSLTIQCQVDSQVTMMFWYRQQPGQSLTLIATANQGSEATYESGFVIDKFPISRPNLTFSTLTVSNMSPEDSSIYLCSTRAGNQPQHFGDGTRLSIL.

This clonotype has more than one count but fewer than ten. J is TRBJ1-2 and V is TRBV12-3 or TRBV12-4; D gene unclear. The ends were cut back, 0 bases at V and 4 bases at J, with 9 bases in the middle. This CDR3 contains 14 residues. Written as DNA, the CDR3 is TGTGCCAGCAGTTTAGCCGGATCCGGCTATGGCTACACCTTC. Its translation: CASSLAGSGYGYTF.